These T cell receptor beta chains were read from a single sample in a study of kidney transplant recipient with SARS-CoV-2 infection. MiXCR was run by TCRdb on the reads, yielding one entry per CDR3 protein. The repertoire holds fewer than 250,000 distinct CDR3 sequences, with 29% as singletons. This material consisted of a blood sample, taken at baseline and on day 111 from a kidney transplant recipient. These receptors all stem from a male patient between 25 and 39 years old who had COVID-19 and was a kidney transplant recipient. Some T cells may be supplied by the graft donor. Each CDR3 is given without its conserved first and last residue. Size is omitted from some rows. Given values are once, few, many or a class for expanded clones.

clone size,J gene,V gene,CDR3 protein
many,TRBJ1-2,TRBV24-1,ATSKLNSTRKTYGYT
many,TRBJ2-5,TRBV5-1,ASSFIDREQETQY
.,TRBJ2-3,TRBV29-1,SVDIRDTPSRGHLTGTQY
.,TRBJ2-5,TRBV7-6,ASSSGQGSYERY
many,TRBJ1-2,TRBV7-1,ASSIHIHEGKTYGYT
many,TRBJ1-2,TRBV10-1,ASSKFKRSRKTYGYT
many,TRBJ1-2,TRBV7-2,ASSSRLRDGKTYGYT
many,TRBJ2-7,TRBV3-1,ASSQRGDPRPEQY
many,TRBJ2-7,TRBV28,ASSFDILSYEQY
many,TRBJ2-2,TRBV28,ASSRSGWNTGELF
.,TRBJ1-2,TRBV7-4,ASSFGNSARKTYGYT
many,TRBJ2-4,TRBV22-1,PGRPHGKRTKSGQRPD
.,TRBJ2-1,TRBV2,ASRDYFNEQF
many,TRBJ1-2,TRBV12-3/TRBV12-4,ASSEDNSFRKTYGYT
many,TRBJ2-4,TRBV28,ASGPQGSKNIQY
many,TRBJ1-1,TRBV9,ASSVVGDTEAF
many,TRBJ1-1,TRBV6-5,ASSKVPGRTEAF
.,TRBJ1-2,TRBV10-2,ASSGTFTSRKTYGYT
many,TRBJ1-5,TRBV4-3,ASSQEISSNQPQH
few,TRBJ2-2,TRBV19,ASSIESGELF
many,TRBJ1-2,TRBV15,ATSLQPRCGKTYGYT
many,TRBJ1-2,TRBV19,ASSIAARYGYT
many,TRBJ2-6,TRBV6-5,ASSDNSGANVLT
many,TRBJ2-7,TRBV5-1,ASSLRATSYEQY
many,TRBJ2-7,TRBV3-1,ASSHLPKYGGRSHEQY
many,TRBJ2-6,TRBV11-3,ASSLTRRSRQSRANVLT
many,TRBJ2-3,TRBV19,ASSIDLVAVSTDTQY